This TCR beta chain emerged from a study of OX40 agonist ivuxolimab in advanced cancers. Study-level information: Ivuxolimab, an agonist antibody against OX40 (CD134), was given to patients. Partial response was recorded in three patients: one hepatocellular carcinoma and two cutaneous melanoma cases.

Sampling of blood occurred at baseline, cycle 4 day 1, and cycle 7 day 1. Clones were read by immunoSEQ multiplex PCR, and TCRdb kept only the in-frame ones, dropping some. The profile shows about 96,000 clones, approximately 84% of them singletons. The material sequenced was CD4+ or CD8+ T cells sorted from blood, taken in a trial of the OX40 agonist ivuxolimab. This TCR derives from an adult with an advanced solid tumor such as melanoma, head and neck, liver or kidney cancer.

The CDR3 is CASSEAVETQYF. Written as DNA, the CDR3 is TGCGCCAGCAGTGAAGCTGTAGAGACCCAGTACTTC. J is TRBJ2-5 and V is TRBV10-2; D remains ambiguous. The germline V gene encodes CDR1 WSHSY and CDR2 SAAADI. There are 12 residues in the CDR3. V shed 3 bases and J shed 4 bases, with 6 bases lying between them.